This TCR beta chain appears in the sequencing data of a study of brain T cells in children with intractable seizures. Turning to this clone: The antigen is not known.

Whole-study results and caveats: Pre- and post-surgery blood differed in depth, so pre-surgery absences may be undersampling. Patients' HCMV serostatus was unknown; virus specificity rests on CDR3 similarity alone.

Germline V gives CDR1 MNHEY, CDR2 SVGAGI. This CDR3 is 11 amino acids long. V shed 6 bases and J shed 11 bases, with 8 bases lying between them. Sequencing was performed with immunoSEQ multiplex PCR; in TCRdb, only in-frame clones are kept and a portion is missing. Of roughly 120,000 clones detected, 94% appear once; the ten largest clones hold approximately 3.9%. Surgery cases with the highest brain T cell transcript signatures were chosen for sequencing. Pre-surgery treatment included at least one anti-epileptic drug. The chain couples TRBV6-5 to TRBJ1-6, with a tentative D call TRBD1 (5 bases). The sequence was collected from a boy less than two years old with hemimegalencephaly and intractable seizures. The input for sequencing was peripheral blood, taken at surgery. CDR3 DNA sequence: TGTGCCAGCAGCGAGGGGCCACCCCTCCACTTT. The encoded protein is CASSEGPPLHF.